This T cell receptor (beta chain) stems from a study of shared clonotypes between healthy human individuals (dated by TCRdb to the early 2020s). Regarding the study in general: The cohort comprised a couple of women and a few men aged 18 to 49 years. Per donor, three plates each were used for CD4 naive and CD4 memory, two for CD8 naive, and one for CD8 memory. To estimate repertoire size and how much clonotype sharing occurs between individuals, the study deeply sequenced the blood TCR repertoires of about five healthy adults. To increase sequencing depth and limit assay-specific biases, TCR repertoire library preparation and sequencing were carried out by different laboratories using diverse techniques. Each donor's leukapheresis produced roughly between about 0.9 and 9.5 billion PBMCs. General findings and caveats noted by the study authors: Higher generation probabilities were observed for clonotypes shared by all four sorted-subset donors than for non-shared clonotypes. When a handful of donors were compared, the shared fraction of clonotypes was around 5% for naive CD4, 3.5% for naive CD8, roughly 2.3% for memory CD4, and 0.4% for memory CD8. Even with the large sequencing depth, rarefaction of the sorted-subset datasets indicated that sequencing was incomplete. Based on pairwise subsampling, the degree of clonotype sharing among donors was expected to be affected by sequencing depth. Only blood was sampled, and tissue TCR repertoires likely differ from those in blood. Estimated clonotype richness was generally larger for naive than for memory subsets. The genetic and exposure-history diversity represented was limited by the small number of donors.

Comment on this clone: Its antigen is still unknown. Base qualities are not provided; no much larger clone lies one nucleotide away.

Using the deep immunoSEQ assay, TCR CDR3 regions were amplified from genomic DNA by multiplex PCR. For each cell subset, the extracted genomic DNA was distributed evenly across all wells of several immunoSEQ 96-well plates, and each plate served as one replicate. Each replicate PCR for sorted subsets received about 220 ng genomic DNA, equal to 30,000 or so T cell genomes. Purified libraries were measured with a Qubit 3.0 fluorometer, size-checked on a Bioanalyzer 2100, and measured again with the KAPA Library Quantification kit. Every immunoSEQ 96-well plate was sequenced on a separate single-read 150-cycle Illumina NextSeq 550 flow cell. Under the source paper's analysis protocol: The immunoSEQ output contained only junctional sequences without quality scores, so filtering could not match that applied to full-length reads. To assign V/J genes and CDR3, sequences were annotated using PyIR, a Python wrapper for IgBLAST v1.9, with IMGT germline references. Any read was removed if the V/J assignment was weak (E-value above 1e-6), the CDR3 was missing, or the read contained stop codons, out-of-frame junctions, or ambiguous translated residues. V3J clonotypes were defined as sequences sharing an identical inferred V gene, J gene, and CDR3 amino acid sequence. The percentage overlap between two repertoires was calculated by dividing the number of shared unique clonotypes by the size of the smaller repertoire. Repertoire richness was assessed with RTK rarefaction, the Chao1 estimator, and Recon v2.1 estimates of unobserved clonotypes. OLGA was used to compute generation probabilities for all TCRbeta clonotypes that the gDNA method yielded from several donors. TCRdb limited this immuneACCESS table to in-frame rearrangements with V and J called. A share of clones is missing; checked studies link under half to unresolved V genes, and the rest is unexplained. The DNA gave D and trimming, while V, J and clone size come from that table. Counted in this sample were over a million clones; approximately 97% of them appeared once. In total, the top ten clones hold roughly 1.2% of the sample.

Donors were healthy HIV-negative adults with no recently reported acute infections or vaccinations. Every donor was a Caucasian adult living in Nashville, Tennessee, USA. CD4+ T cells were enriched by magnetic negative selection, after which naive cells were positively selected on CD45RA and the negative fraction was taken as the memory subset. Blood was collected by leukapheresis, and PBMCs were isolated by Ficoll-Histopaque density gradient centrifugation and then cryopreserved in liquid nitrogen vapor phase. Purity and quantity of every magnetically sorted T cell population were checked by analytical flow cytometry. Genomic DNA was isolated from each sorted fraction and quantified by UV absorbance on a Nanodrop 2000c. This TCR came from a man between 25 and 39 years old in good health. The specimen sequenced was naive CD4+ T cells sorted from blood. The cell subset or site tag for this specimen amounts to: CD45RA+ positively selected.

The DNA sequence follows: TGTGCCAGCTCGACCAGACAGGGAGGTCTCAACAATGAGCAGTTCTTC. Its protein reads: CASSTRQGGLNNEQFF. The V and J segments used are TRBV18 and TRBJ2-1, with TRBD1 perhaps the D gene, on 7 matching bases. Deletion took 6 bases off V and 5 bases off J, with a span of 20 bases between the germline ends. The CDR3 measures 16 amino acids from cysteine to phenylalanine. CDR3 DNA is the only sequence kept; it has 48 bases, read in frame from the first base. CDR1 and CDR2 are read off the germline V gene as KGHSH and LQKENI.